The entry below describes one T cell receptor beta chain. The sample contains more than one DNA sequence encoding this CDR3. Per the study methods: Estimated nucleated cell counts came from reference gene primer amplification. Here immunoSEQ multiplex PCR was the method, and the copy in TCRdb shows in-frame clones only, minus some. The V and J calls and clone size were taken over from that table, and D and trimming were inferred from the DNA. The profile shows 450,000 or so clones, 70% to 90% of them singletons. Patients from Seattle were sampled longitudinally, starting during active infection. This entry belongs to a study of blood T cell repertoires in COVID-19. Study background: Italy, Spain and the United States were the sources of the convalescent and acute COVID-19 samples. Sources were T cells, B-cell-depleted T cells, or PBMCs; the material itself was cDNA or gDNA.

Germline V gives CDR1 MNHEY, CDR2 SMNVEV (reference sequence). This CDR3 has 13 residues. Trimming took 9 bases from V and 3 from J, leaving 12 bases between them. The V and J genes are TRBV27 and TRBJ1-5, with a tentative D call TRBD1 (5 bases). Sequencing used peripheral blood. This clonotype was sampled from a man aged 18 to 30 with COVID-19, enrolled during active disease. CDR3 protein: CASGGGTNQPQHF. DNA of the CDR3: TGTGCCAGTGGGGGGGGTACCAATCAGCCCCAGCATTTT.